One sample yielded the 31 T cell receptor beta chains listed below, sequenced in a study of shared clonotypes between healthy human individuals. TCRdb's copy holds only in-frame clones and misses some; the assay was immunoSEQ multiplex PCR. Of around 940,000 clones in the sample, 76% were seen once. Sequenced: memory CD4+ T cells sorted from blood. As for subset: CD45RA-negative fraction. These receptors were taken from a young man in good health.

The chain has TRBV27 and TRBJ2-7, with TRBD2 matching 9 bases. In germline, CDR1 is MNHEY, CDR2 SMNVEV (reference sequence). This CDR3 comprises 14 residues. The V gene end was trimmed by 5 bases and the J gene end by 3 bases; junction bases not matched to a gene: 5. CDR3 residues: CASSDSGGRYEQYF. The DNA for the CDR3 is TGTGCCAGCAGTGATAGCGGGGGCCGCTACGAGCAGTACTTC.

CDR3 region: CASSPIPTVPDTQYF. The CDR3 DNA follows: TGTGCCAGCTCACCCATACCTACCGTTCCAGATACGCAGTATTTT. The chain carries TRBV18 and TRBJ2-3, with D unresolved. Germline loops: CDR1 KGHSH, CDR2 LQKENI. This CDR3 is built from 15 residues. Trimming removed 3 bases at V and 4 bases at J, with 14 bases between.

This chain uses TRBV6-5 with TRBJ1-1, with 10 bases that match TRBD1. Unmatched junction bases numbered 3, after V lost 4 bases and J lost 4 bases. This CDR3 comprises 14 residues. Germline CDR1 reads MNHEY; CDR2 reads SVGAGI. CDR3 sequence reads: CASSSRDRGTEAFF. The CDR3 DNA sequence: TGTGCCAGCAGTTCCCGGGACAGGGGCACTGAAGCTTTCTTT.

The CDR3 loop is CASSSQGAVYEQYF. CDR3 DNA sequence: TGTGCCAGCAGTTCACAGGGGGCAGTTTACGAGCAGTACTTC. V gene TRBV5-6 combines with J gene TRBJ2-7; 9 nucleotides align to TRBD1. Germline V gives CDR1 SGHDT, CDR2 YYEEEE. The V segment lost 5 bases and the J segment 4 bases; nucleotides outside the gene matches: 7. The CDR3 runs to 14 residues.

V usage is TRBV30 and J usage is TRBJ2-4; no clear D. V lost 1 base to trimming and J lost 6 bases, with 16 bases between them. Germline assignment: CDR1 GTSNPN and CDR2 SVGIG (reference sequence). CDR3 length: 15 residues. The DNA for the CDR3 is TGTGCCTGGAGTGCCCAAAGGGCCGTGGGAAACATTCAGTACTTC. Its translation: CAWSAQRAVGNIQYF.

J is TRBJ1-6 and V is TRBV4-3; D is ambiguous. The V gene's germline CDR1 is LGHNA and CDR2 YSLEER. The V end lost 0 bases, the J end lost 6 bases, and 6 bases lay between the germline ends. The CDR3 is 14 amino acids. CDR3 loop: CASSQESSNSPLHF. The CDR3 coding sequence is TGCGCCAGCAGCCAAGAGAGCAGTAATTCACCCCTCCACTTT.

The V gene is TRBV6-1, the J gene TRBJ1-4, with D maybe TRBD1 (5 bases). With 8 bases removed from V and 5 bases from J, the gap between germline ends came to 12 bases. Germline V gene data show CDR1 as MNHNS and CDR2 as SASEGT. CDR3 length equals 13 residues. CDR3: CASRWGMNEKLFF. CDR3 nucleotide sequence: TGTGCCAGCCGCTGGGGGATGAATGAAAAACTGTTTTTT.

The chain uses TRBV10-1 and TRBJ2-2; D is unresolved. CDR3 size: 14 residues. Per germline, CDR1 WNHNN and CDR2 SYGVQD (reference sequence). Trimming shortened V by 4 bases and J by 1 base, and 7 bases separated the two germline ends. The DNA of the CDR3 is TGCGCCAGCAGTGCAAGACAGAACACCGGGGAGCTGTTTTTT. It is translated as CASSARQNTGELFF.

The chain links TRBV6-5 to TRBJ2-1; D is undetermined. Between the trimmed V and J ends, which lost 5 bases and 3 bases, there was a span of 5 bases. Per germline, CDR1 MNHEY and CDR2 SVGAGI. This CDR3 spans 12 amino acids. CDR3 protein: CASSTIYNEQFF. The CDR3 coding sequence is TGTGCCAGCAGTACTATCTACAATGAGCAGTTCTTC.

This chain uses TRBV19 with TRBJ2-6; D may be TRBD1 (5 bases). CDR1 is LNHDA and CDR2 is SQIVND in the germline V gene (reference sequence). This CDR3 has 15 residues. V lost 6 bases and J lost 0, with 9 bases in between. The CDR3: CASSRDSSGANVLTF. CDR3 coding DNA: TGTGCCAGTAGCAGGGATTCCTCTGGGGCCAACGTCCTGACTTTC.

The chain uses TRBV6-6 and TRBJ2-1; D is undetermined. CDR1 is MNHNY, CDR2 SVGAGI, per germline (reference sequence). Between the trimmed V and J ends, which lost 0 bases and 4 bases, there was a span of 4 bases. The CDR3 loop spans 13 amino acids. Written as DNA, the CDR3 is TGTGCCAGCAGTTACTCTGCATACAATGAGCAGTTCTTC. Its protein is CASSYSAYNEQFF.

The rearrangement joins TRBV28 to TRBJ1-1, with no clear D. The CDR3 contains 12 residues. Trimming stripped 8 bases from V and 4 bases from J, with 11 bases between. The V gene's germline CDR1 is MDHEN and CDR2 SYDVKM. The chain's CDR3 is CASGVGITEAFF. CDR3 nucleotide sequence: TGTGCCAGCGGTGTAGGGATCACTGAAGCTTTCTTT.

The rearrangement links TRBV7-2 to TRBJ2-1, with 9 bases identical to TRBD2. With 0 bases clipped from V and 5 bases from J, the junction kept 5 bases outside the gene matches. Germline V gene sequence: CDR1 SGHTA, CDR2 FQGNSA. CDR3 length equals 16 residues. The chain's CDR3 is CASSLAWREGNNEQFF. The CDR3, as DNA: TGTGCCAGCAGCTTAGCTTGGCGGGAGGGTAACAATGAGCAGTTCTTC.

V gene TRBV19 combines with J gene TRBJ2-7; the D gene is possibly TRBD2 (6 bases). The CDR3 has 12 amino acids. V lost 6 bases, J lost 3 bases, and 9 bases lay in between. Germline CDR1 is LNHDA and CDR2 is SQIVND (reference sequence). CDR3 nucleotides: TGTGCCAGTAGCCGGGAGAACTACGAGCAGTACTTC. Translating it yields CASSRENYEQYF.

The chain is built from TRBV5-1 and TRBJ1-1; TRBD1 matches at 7 bases. Germline CDR1 and CDR2: SGHRS and YFSETQ. The CDR3 consists of 15 residues. J gave up 4 bases and V 0 bases, and 6 bases lay outside the gene matches. The CDR3: CASSLGTTGTTEAFF. The CDR3 DNA sequence: TGCGCCAGCAGCTTGGGGACGACAGGGACCACTGAAGCTTTCTTT.

The chain recombines TRBV5-4 with TRBJ2-5; D is uncertain. With 3 bases removed from V and 5 bases from J, the gap between germline ends came to 14 bases. The CDR3 runs to 14 residues. Germline V CDR1 and CDR2: SGHNT, YYREEE (reference sequence). The CDR3 sequence: CASSSDTYRETQYF. The DNA of the CDR3 is TGTGCCAGCAGCTCCGACACGTATAGGGAGACCCAGTACTTC.

The sample holds a few counts of this clone. The junction does not match germline at one end; this may be a read error. Other DNA variants within this sample encode the same CDR3. V gene TRBV6-5 combines with J gene TRBJ2-7; D is ambiguous. There are 11 residues in the CDR3. Germline loops: CDR1 MNHEY, CDR2 SVGAGI. The CDR3 loop is CASSYSNEQYF. The CDR3 DNA follows: TGTGCCAGCAGTTACTCCAACGAGCAGTACTTC.

The V gene is TRBV28, the J gene TRBJ1-5; D ambiguous. Germline lookup yields CDR1 MDHEN and CDR2 SYDVKM. The CDR3 is made up of 14 amino acids. The V gene lost 3 bases and the J gene lost 3 bases, with 9 bases spanning the gap. CDR3 bases: TGTGCCAGCAGTTTCTTCCTCCTCAATCAGCCCCAGCATTTT. Translated: CASSFFLLNQPQHF.

The table lists this clone with a few counts. The chain employs TRBV9 and TRBJ1-1, with 8 bases matching TRBD1. CDR1 is SGDLS, CDR2 YYNGEE, per germline. This CDR3 has 15 residues. V was pared by 5 bases and J by 1 base, with 7 bases of the junction left unmatched. CDR3 amino acids: CASREGQGTNTEAFF. CDR3 nucleotides: TGTGCCAGCAGAGAAGGACAGGGCACGAACACTGAAGCTTTCTTT.

This clone was recorded only once. The rearrangement links TRBV9 to TRBJ2-1; D is possibly TRBD2 (5 bases). There are 15 residues in the CDR3. Germline CDR1 SGDLS, CDR2 YYNGEE. V lost 0 bases and J lost 9, with 16 bases in between. The CDR3 loop is CASSVEMGERFEQFF. In DNA, the CDR3 is TGTGCCAGCAGCGTAGAAATGGGAGAGAGATTTGAGCAGTTCTTC. The full variable domain, with the rest looked up from reference TRBV9 and TRBJ2-1, is DSGVTQTPKHLITATGQRVTLRCSPRSGDLSVYWYQQSLDQGLQFLIQYYNGEERAKGNILERFSAQQFPDLHSELNLSSLELGDSALYFCASSVEMGERFEQFFGPGTRLTVL.

The J gene is TRBJ1-1, the V gene TRBV11-2; no firm D call. This CDR3 has 16 residues. The V end was cut by 5 bases, the J end by 3 bases, with 19 bases between. Germline CDR1 and CDR2: SGHAT and FQNNGV. CDR3 residues: CASSQTAAALYTEAFF. As DNA, the CDR3 is TGTGCCAGCAGCCAAACGGCGGCAGCTCTTTACACTGAAGCTTTCTTT.

The rearrangement joins TRBV27 to TRBJ2-2; D remains ambiguous. This CDR3 has 11 amino acids. V was shortened by 10 bases and J by 4 bases, with 7 bases between the two germline ends. Germline assignment: CDR1 MNHEY and CDR2 SMNVEV (reference sequence). CDR3 sequence reads: CATMVTGELFF. The CDR3 DNA sequence: TGTGCCACTATGGTCACCGGGGAGCTGTTTTTT.

The rearrangement links TRBV28 to TRBJ2-1, with 9 positions matching TRBD2. The CDR3 sequence is 15 residues long. V lost 5 bases, J lost 6 bases, and 8 bases stayed unmatched. CDR1 MDHEN and CDR2 SYDVKM come from the germline V gene. The CDR3, as DNA: TGTGCCAGCAGTCGTAGCGGGGGCGCGTTCAATGAGCAGTTCTTC. Translation: CASSRSGGAFNEQFF.

The rearrangement uses TRBV18 and TRBJ2-5; D remains unclear. V dropped 2 bases and J dropped 1 base, with 5 bases sitting between them. The germline V gene encodes CDR1 KGHSH and CDR2 LQKENI. The CDR3 sequence is 13 residues long. The CDR3 sequence: CASSPASQETQYF. The CDR3 DNA reads as TGTGCCAGCTCACCAGCCAGCCAAGAGACCCAGTACTTC.

The chain couples TRBV11-2 to TRBJ2-5, with D possibly matching TRBD2 (6 bases). V was trimmed by 5 bases and J by 2 bases, leaving 15 bases between them. CDR1 SGHAT and CDR2 FQNNGV come from the germline V gene. This CDR3 contains 15 residues. This chain's CDR3 is CASSARRLEQETQYF. CDR3 DNA: TGTGCCAGCAGCGCCAGAAGACTAGAACAAGAGACCCAGTACTTC.

This chain uses TRBV29-1 with TRBJ2-3; 12 bases are shared with TRBD2. Germline loops: CDR1 SQVTM, CDR2 ANQGSEA. V lost 3 bases to trimming and J lost 6 bases; unmatched junction nucleotides: 4. There are 14 residues in the CDR3. In DNA, the CDR3 is TGCAGCGTTGAGCGGCTAGCGGGGGGGGATACGCAGTATTTT. Translating gives CSVERLAGGDTQYF.

The chain uses TRBV10-3 and TRBJ2-2; the D is unclear. Germline V gives CDR1 ENHRY, CDR2 SYGVKD. V lost 10 bases and J 1 base, leaving 13 bases between the germline ends. CDR3 size: 14 residues. CDR3 protein: CATTPRLNTGELFF. In DNA, the CDR3 is TGTGCCACCACCCCGCGGCTGAACACCGGGGAGCTGTTTTTT.

This sequence joins TRBV7-8 and TRBJ1-5; TRBD1 matches at 7 bases. V was pared by 5 bases and J by 4 bases, with 2 bases of the junction left unmatched. CDR3 size: 13 residues. Germline loops: CDR1 SGHVS, CDR2 FQNEAQ. CDR3 coding DNA: TGTGCCAGCAGCCGGGACAGTAATCAGCCCCAGCATTTT. Its translation: CASSRDSNQPQHF.

This clone is a singleton in its sample. V is TRBV28 and J is TRBJ1-6; the D is unclear. The CDR3 is 15 amino acids. Trimming removed 8 bases from V and 2 bases from J, with 13 bases in between. In germline, CDR1 is MDHEN, CDR2 SYDVKM. The CDR3 protein is CASLTQSPYNSPLHF. The CDR3 nucleotides are TGTGCCAGCCTCACCCAGAGTCCCTATAATTCACCCCTCCACTTT.

The chain recombines TRBV4-1 with TRBJ2-3, with 10 nucleotides matching TRBD2. Trimming removed 4 bases from V and 2 bases from J; junction bases left unmatched: 12. The V gene's germline CDR1 is MGHRA and CDR2 YSYEKL. The length of the CDR3 is 18 residues. The CDR3 coding sequence is TGCGCCAGCAGCCCCCCCACCCGGCTAGCGGGGGACACAGATACGCAGTATTTT. It is translated as CASSPPTRLAGDTDTQYF.

This clone was detected many times. The chain carries TRBV6-6 and TRBJ1-1; a possible D gene is TRBD1 (5 bases). The ends were cut back, 4 bases at V and 4 bases at J, with 10 bases in the middle. The CDR3 contains 13 residues. Germline V lookup: CDR1 MNHNY, CDR2 SVGAGI (reference sequence). In DNA, the CDR3 is TGTGCCAGCAGTTTTTCAGGGAGCACTGAAGCTTTCTTT. It is translated as CASSFSGSTEAFF.